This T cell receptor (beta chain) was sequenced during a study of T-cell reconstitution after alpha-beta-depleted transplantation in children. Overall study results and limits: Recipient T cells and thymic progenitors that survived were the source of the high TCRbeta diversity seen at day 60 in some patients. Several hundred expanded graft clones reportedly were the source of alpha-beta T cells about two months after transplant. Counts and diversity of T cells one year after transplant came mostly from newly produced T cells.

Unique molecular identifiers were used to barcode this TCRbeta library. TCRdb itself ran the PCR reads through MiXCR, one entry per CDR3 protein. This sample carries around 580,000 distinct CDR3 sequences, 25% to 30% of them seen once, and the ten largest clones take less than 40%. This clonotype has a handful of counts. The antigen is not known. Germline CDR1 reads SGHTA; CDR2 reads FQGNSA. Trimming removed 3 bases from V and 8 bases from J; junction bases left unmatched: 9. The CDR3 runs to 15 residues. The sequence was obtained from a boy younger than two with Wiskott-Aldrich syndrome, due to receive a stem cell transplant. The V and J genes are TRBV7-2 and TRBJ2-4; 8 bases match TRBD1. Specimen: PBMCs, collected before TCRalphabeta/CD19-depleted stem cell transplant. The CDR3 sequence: CASSFPPTGADIQYF. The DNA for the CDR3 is TGTGCCAGCAGCTTCCCACCGACAGGGGCGGACATTCAGTACTTC.